This T cell receptor (beta chain) was identified in a study of OX40 agonist ivuxolimab in advanced cancers. The CDR3 totals 17 residues. The V gene lost 2 bases and the J gene lost 0 bases, with 15 bases spanning the gap. Per germline, CDR1 SGHTS and CDR2 YDEGEE. The assay was immunoSEQ multiplex PCR, and TCRdb's table has in-frame clones only and misses some. The sample has 90,000 to 130,000 clones; 91% are singletons. The chain combines TRBV5-8 with TRBJ1-5; D possibly corresponds to TRBD1 (6 bases). The source of this sequence is an adult with an advanced solid tumor such as melanoma, head and neck, liver or kidney cancer. The sequenced sample was CD4+ or CD8+ T cells sorted from blood, obtained in a trial of the OX40 agonist ivuxolimab. The CDR3 DNA sequence: TGTGCCAGCAGCTTCCTTAGCCAGGGGAATAGCAATCAGCCCCAGCATTTT. It yields the protein CASSFLSQGNSNQPQHF.